The 22 T cell receptor beta chains reported below all come from one sample, sequenced in a study of blood T cell repertoires in COVID-19 (dated by TCRdb to 2020 to 2022). Preparation of the library involved the immunoSEQ multiplex PCR assay. TCRdb provides this immuneACCESS table in a form limited to in-frame rearrangements. Some clones are lacking; in checked studies, under half of them reflect an unresolved V gene, and why the rest are absent is not known. Present in this sample are roughly 65,000 clones, 60% to 80% of which were seen just once. Clones ranked in the top ten supply 16% of the sample. Sequencing was performed on peripheral blood. Receptors originate from a man aged 55-75 years with acute or convalescent COVID-19.

This clone has just a few counts. V and J are TRBV7-2 and TRBJ1-1, with D uncertain. Trimming shortened V by 7 bases and J by 0 bases, and 15 bases separated the two germline ends. The CDR3 spans 15 residues. CDR1 and CDR2 from the germline V gene are SGHTA and FQGNSA. CDR3 in DNA: TGTGCCAGCACCGAGGGAGCAAGAATGAACACTGAAGCTTTCTTT. Its translation is CASTEGARMNTEAFF.

The gene calls are TRBV6-4 and TRBJ1-1, with TRBD1 matching over 8 bases. Germline V gene data show CDR1 as MRHNA and CDR2 as SNTAGT. The CDR3 loop spans 14 amino acids. Trimming cost V 6 bases and J 5 bases; bases outside gene matches: 8. The CDR3 protein is CASRYTGGATEAFF. The CDR3 DNA reads TGTGCCAGCAGGTACACAGGGGGGGCTACTGAAGCTTTCTTT.

The CDR3 DNA is TGTGCCAGCAGCCAGAGCAGGGGGCGAATACAGCCCCAGCATTTT. Translating it yields CASSQSRGRIQPQHF. The chain recombines TRBV3-1 (or the pseudogene TRBV3-2) with TRBJ1-5, with 8 bases aligning to TRBD1. Looked up from germline, CDR1 is LGHDT and CDR2 is YNNKEL (reference sequence). This CDR3 spans 15 amino acids. Unmatched junction bases numbered 8, after V lost 3 bases and J lost 7 bases.

The gene calls are TRBV29-1 and TRBJ1-6; perhaps TRBD1 as D (6 bases). The V and J ends lost 5 bases and 5 bases respectively, with 10 bases between them. This CDR3 contains 13 residues. Germline V gene sequence: CDR1 SQVTM, CDR2 ANQGSEA. The CDR3 DNA follows: TGCAGCGTTCGGCAGGGGAATAATTCACCCCTCCACTTT. Amino acid sequence: CSVRQGNNSPLHF.

This clone was found once. This sequence joins TRBV6-5 and TRBJ1-5, with a weak D call TRBD1 (6 bases). Germline V gene data show CDR1 as MNHEY and CDR2 as SVGAGI. This CDR3 comprises 15 residues. Trimming removed 8 bases at V and 5 bases at J, with 19 bases between. Here the CDR3 reads CASGRGALGDQPQHF. The CDR3 DNA follows: TGTGCCAGCGGGCGGGGGGCGCTGGGTGATCAGCCCCAGCATTTT.

The chain recombines TRBV6-5 with TRBJ1-6; 7 bases are shared with TRBD1. The J segment lost 9 bases and the V segment lost 6 bases, leaving 11 bases of the junction unmatched. Germline CDR1 is MNHEY and CDR2 is SVGAGI. The CDR3 is made up of 15 amino acids. In nucleotides, the CDR3 is TGTGCCAGCAGCCGTAAAACAGGGGTAGGTTCACCCCTCCACTTT. Translating gives CASSRKTGVGSPLHF.

The table lists this clone with a count of one. The chain couples TRBV6-1 to TRBJ1-2; TRBD1 matches at 9 bases. Unmatched junction bases numbered 9, after V lost 3 bases and J lost 7 bases. The CDR3 is 15 amino acids. The germline CDR1 and CDR2 sequences are MNHNS and SASEGT. The CDR3 is CASSDPGTGSSGYTF. Here the CDR3 DNA reads TGTGCCAGCAGTGACCCCGGGACAGGGAGTTCTGGCTACACCTTC.

The chain employs TRBV19 and TRBJ2-1, with 8 bases that match TRBD2. The germline CDR1 and CDR2 sequences are LNHDA and SQIVND (reference sequence). V lost 8 bases, J lost 0 bases, and 12 bases stayed unmatched. The CDR3 totals 17 residues. As DNA, the CDR3 is TGTGCCAGTGCTCAGTTAGCGGGGCTGAGCTCCTACAATGAGCAGTTCTTC. This encodes CASAQLAGLSSYNEQFF.

This chain joins TRBV6-5 and TRBJ2-7; tentatively, D is TRBD1 (7 bases). V was pared by 4 bases and J by 5 bases, with 15 bases between. Germline values: CDR1 MNHEY, CDR2 SVGAGI. The CDR3 extends over 14 amino acids. This CDR3 is CASSSQGRSHEQYF. DNA of the CDR3: TGTGCCAGCAGTTCACAGGGGAGGTCCCACGAGCAGTACTTC.

The CDR3 nucleotides are TGCGCCAGCAGCTTGGGGACTAGCGGGGGGAATAATGAGCAGTTCTTC. This translates into CASSLGTSGGNNEQFF. The chain joins TRBV5-1 to TRBJ2-1; 14 bases are a match to TRBD2. J was trimmed by 7 bases and V by 0 bases; bases with no gene match: 3. CDR3 size: 16 residues. Germline V gives CDR1 SGHRS, CDR2 YFSETQ.

The chain employs TRBV10-3 and TRBJ2-7, with no clear D. Germline V lookup: CDR1 ENHRY, CDR2 SYGVKD. This CDR3 comprises 12 residues. Trimming removed 2 bases at V and 3 bases at J, with 5 bases between. The CDR3 is CAISEGSYEQYF. The CDR3 nucleotides are TGTGCCATCAGTGAGGGCAGCTACGAGCAGTACTTC.

The gene calls are TRBV5-1 and TRBJ2-1; maybe TRBD1 (6 bases). The CDR3 covers 14 residues. The germline gives CDR1 SGHRS, CDR2 YFSETQ. The V gene lost 2 bases and the J gene lost 1 base, with 7 bases spanning the gap. CDR3: CASSLQGSYNEQFF. In DNA form, the CDR3 reads TGCGCCAGCAGCTTACAGGGTTCCTACAATGAGCAGTTCTTC.

The CDR3 sequence: CASSYSGTRVNEKLFF. As DNA, the CDR3 is TGTGCCAGCAGTTACTCAGGGACACGCGTTAATGAAAAACTGTTTTTT. The chain uses TRBV6-5 and TRBJ1-4; a weak D match, TRBD1 (6 bases). Germline loops: CDR1 MNHEY, CDR2 SVGAGI. The ends were cut back, 0 bases at V and 4 bases at J, with 12 bases in the middle. The length of the CDR3 is 16 residues.

J is TRBJ1-5 and V is TRBV23-1; the D gene is possibly TRBD1 (6 bases). TRBV23-1 is an open reading frame, and its role is uncertain. The V gene lost 0 bases and the J gene lost 5 bases, with 20 bases spanning the gap. The length of the CDR3 is 18 residues. The CDR3 protein is CASSQSGYAGKGDQPQHF. For the CDR3, the DNA is TGCGCCAGCAGTCAATCTGGCTACGCAGGGAAGGGGGATCAGCCCCAGCATTTT.

The V gene is TRBV4-1, the J gene TRBJ2-7, with D perhaps matching TRBD1 (5 bases). Trimming removed 4 bases at V and 2 bases at J, with 15 bases between. Germline V CDR1 and CDR2: MGHRA, YSYEKL. The CDR3 length is 15 residues. The CDR3 DNA is TGCGCCAGCAGCCTCGCTCCGCGACAGCCCTACGAGCAGTACTTC. Its translation is CASSLAPRQPYEQYF.

V usage is TRBV10-1 and J usage is TRBJ2-7, with 10 bases lining up with TRBD2. V lost 5 bases to trimming and J lost 0 bases; unmatched junction nucleotides: 7. Germline values: CDR1 WNHNN, CDR2 SYGVQD (reference sequence). This CDR3 region has 16 residues. CDR3 in DNA: TGCGCCAGCAGTAAAAATAGCGGGGGGCCCTCCTACGAGCAGTACTTC. Translating it yields CASSKNSGGPSYEQYF.

This clone came up once. V usage is TRBV6-2 or TRBV6-3 and J usage is TRBJ2-7; the match to TRBD1 covers 10 bases. The CDR3 totals 16 residues. V shed 6 bases, J shed 2 bases, and the junction held 10 bases outside the gene matches. Germline loops: CDR1 MNHEY, CDR2 SVGEGT. CDR3: CASSPGGTGAPYEQYF. CDR3 coding DNA: TGTGCCAGCAGCCCAGGTGGGACAGGGGCCCCCTACGAGCAGTACTTC.

The chain employs TRBV15 and TRBJ1-5, with D unclear. Trimming left V 0 bases short and J 4 bases short, with 16 bases between. CDR3 length equals 17 residues. Per germline, CDR1 LNHNV and CDR2 YYDKDF (reference sequence). The CDR3, as DNA: TGTGCCACCAGCAGAGATCTGAGGAGACTCAGAAATCAGCCCCAGCATTTT. This translates into CATSRDLRRLRNQPQHF.

The J gene is TRBJ1-1, the V gene TRBV18; perhaps TRBD1 as D (5 bases). Trimming left V 2 bases short and J 0 bases short, with 13 bases between. CDR3 length: 16 amino acids. Germline CDR1 and CDR2: KGHSH and LQKENI. This chain's CDR3 is CASSPMGGELNTEAFF. CDR3 DNA sequence: TGTGCCAGCTCACCAATGGGGGGGGAATTGAACACTGAAGCTTTCTTT.

V and J are TRBV7-8 and TRBJ1-1; D may be TRBD1 (5 bases). The length of the CDR3 is 15 residues. CDR1 is SGHVS and CDR2 is FQNEAQ in the germline V gene. Between the trimmed V and J ends, which lost 4 bases and 1 base, there was a span of 13 bases. The CDR3: CASSSRTRENTEAFF. CDR3 DNA sequence: TGTGCCAGCAGCTCCCGGACCAGGGAGAACACTGAAGCTTTCTTT.

The chain recombines TRBV4-1 with TRBJ1-2; 7 positions match TRBD1. This CDR3 region has 15 residues. Trimming at V came to 5 bases and at J to 4 bases, leaving 10 bases not matched to a gene. Germline CDR1 and CDR2: MGHRA and YSYEKL. The CDR3 loop is CASSSEGGLFYGYTF. In DNA, the CDR3 is TGCGCCAGCAGCAGTGAAGGGGGCCTTTTCTATGGCTACACCTTC.

This chain joins TRBV4-2 and TRBJ1-1; 8 bases align to TRBD1. Trimming took 0 bases from V and 0 from J; bases not matched to a gene: 12. This CDR3 spans 19 amino acids. Germline CDR1 is LGHNA and CDR2 is YNFKEQ. The DNA for the CDR3 is TGTGCCAGCAGCCAAGAAGTGACGGGACAGGCAGTCATGAACACTGAAGCTTTCTTT. Translated: CASSQEVTGQAVMNTEAFF.